This TCR beta chain was found in a study of T-cell memory formation after mild COVID-19. Study details: TCR clusters were mostly confined to one donor each.

Employing constant-segment primers, 5'RACE generated TCR alpha and TCR beta cDNA libraries bearing sample barcodes and UMIs. MiXCR was run by TCRdb on the 5' RACE reads, yielding one entry per CDR3 protein. The sample has 550,000 to 650,000 distinct CDR3 sequences, roughly 17% seen once. This clonotype occurred a few times. Its specificity is unknown. General study findings and limits: Among CD4+ contracting clones, most were CM and EM, and CD8+ ones EMRA.

The CDR3 runs to 19 residues. The germline gives CDR1 LGHNA, CDR2 YNFKEQ. With V trimmed by 0 bases and J by 1 base, 13 bases remained unmatched. The chain uses TRBV4-2 and TRBJ2-7, with 9 bases matching TRBD1. The receptor's source is an adult woman who had mild COVID-19 (a few samples of this study predate the infection). Cell type and time point are not known. Sequencing was done on a sample of PBMCs or a T cell subset sorted from them (not recorded which). CDR3 nucleotides: TGTGCCAGCAGCCAAGACTTATCCCACAGGGGGCGACTTTCCTACGAGCAGTACTTC. Translated: CASSQDLSHRGRLSYEQYF.